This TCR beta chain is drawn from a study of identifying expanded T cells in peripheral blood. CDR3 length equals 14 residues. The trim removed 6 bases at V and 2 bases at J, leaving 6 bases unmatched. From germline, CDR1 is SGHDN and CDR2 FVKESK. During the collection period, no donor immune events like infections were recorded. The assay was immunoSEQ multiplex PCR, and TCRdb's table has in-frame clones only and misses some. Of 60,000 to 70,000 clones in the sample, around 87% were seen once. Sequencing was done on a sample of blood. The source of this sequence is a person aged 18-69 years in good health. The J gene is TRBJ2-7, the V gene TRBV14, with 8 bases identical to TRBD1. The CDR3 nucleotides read TGTGCCAGCAGACTAACAGGGGGGACCTACGAGCAGTACTTC. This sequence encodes CASRLTGGTYEQYF.